This T cell receptor beta chain was captured in a study of blood T cell repertoires in COVID-19. Study overall: Acute and convalescent COVID-19 specimens originated in the United States, Italy and Spain. The analysed material was cDNA or gDNA that came from T cells, B-cell-depleted T cells, or PBMCs.

Study processing details: Amplified reference gene primers provided the basis for estimating nucleated cell counts. The table came from immunoSEQ multiplex PCR; TCRdb's copy has only in-frame clones and leaves some out. Clonal size and the V and J genes are those of that table, whereas D and trimming came from the DNA. The data hold tens of thousands of clones, with over 75% observed a single time. CDR3 size: 18 residues. Germline CDR1 and CDR2: SGHNT and YYREEE (reference sequence). The V and J ends lost 0 bases and 4 bases, in that order; junction bases with no gene match: 10. Input material: peripheral blood. The J gene is TRBJ2-2, the V gene TRBV5-4; 9 nucleotides line up with TRBD2. This TCR was sampled from a man older than 75 with active or convalescent COVID-19. The CDR3 sequence: CASSLDAPGLAGTGELFF. In DNA, the CDR3 is TGTGCCAGCAGCTTGGACGCCCCGGGACTAGCTGGCACCGGGGAGCTGTTTTTT.